The clone carrying this TCR beta chain has a handful of counts. The assay was immunoSEQ multiplex PCR, and TCRdb's table has in-frame clones only and misses some. The data hold more than 400,000 clones, with about nine tenths observed a single time. CDR1 ENHRY and CDR2 SYGVKD come from the germline V gene. Trimming removed 5 bases from V and 2 bases from J, with 6 bases in between. The CDR3 covers 12 residues. This entry comes from a study of blood T cell repertoires in COVID-19. Study-level background: Acute and convalescent COVID-19 specimens originated in the United States, Italy and Spain.

Participants' own reports of clinical history determined their cohort assignment. Sample: PBMCs or T cells enriched from blood (not recorded which). This TCR came from a man in his late teens or twenties who had recovered from COVID-19. The rearrangement links TRBV10-3 to TRBJ1-1; D ambiguous. The CDR3 bases are TGTGCCATCAGTTCACAAAACACTGAAGCTTTCTTT. The encoded protein is CAISSQNTEAFF.